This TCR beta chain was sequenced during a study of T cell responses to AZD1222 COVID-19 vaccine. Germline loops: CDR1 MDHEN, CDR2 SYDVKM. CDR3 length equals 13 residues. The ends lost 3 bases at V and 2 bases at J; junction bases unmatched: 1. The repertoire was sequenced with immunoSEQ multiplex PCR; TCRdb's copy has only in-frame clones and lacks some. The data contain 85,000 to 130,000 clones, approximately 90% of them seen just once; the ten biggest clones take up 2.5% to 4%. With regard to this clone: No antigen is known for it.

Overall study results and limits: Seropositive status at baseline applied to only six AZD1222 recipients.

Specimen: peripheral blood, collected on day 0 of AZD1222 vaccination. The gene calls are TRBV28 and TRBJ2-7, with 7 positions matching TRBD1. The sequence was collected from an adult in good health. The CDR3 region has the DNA TGTGCCAGCAGTTTTACAGGGGCCTACGAGCAGTACTTC. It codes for CASSFTGAYEQYF.